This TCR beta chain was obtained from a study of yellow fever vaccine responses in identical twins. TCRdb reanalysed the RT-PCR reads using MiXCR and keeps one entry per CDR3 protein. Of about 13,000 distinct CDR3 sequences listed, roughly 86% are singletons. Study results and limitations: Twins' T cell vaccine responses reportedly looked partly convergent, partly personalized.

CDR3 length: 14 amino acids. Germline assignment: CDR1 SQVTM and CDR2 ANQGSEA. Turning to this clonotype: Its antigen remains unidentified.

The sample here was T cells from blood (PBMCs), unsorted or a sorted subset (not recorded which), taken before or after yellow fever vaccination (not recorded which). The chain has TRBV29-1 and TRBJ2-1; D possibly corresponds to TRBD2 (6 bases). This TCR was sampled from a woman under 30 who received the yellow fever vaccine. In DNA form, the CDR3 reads TGCACCACACTCGGGGGAGGATCCTACAATGAGCAGTTCTTC. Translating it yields CTTLGGGSYNEQFF.